This TCR beta chain was retrieved from a study of tumor-infiltrating lymphocytes in primary liver carcinoma. Details on this clonotype: The antigen remains undetermined. This may come from a read error, since a much larger clone is one base off.

Overall study results and limits: Detection in all five tumor regions applied to only about 8-25% of top clones.

V lost 1 base and J 13 bases, leaving 17 bases between the germline ends. This CDR3 spans 14 amino acids. Germline CDR1 and CDR2: SGHAT and FQDESV (reference sequence). The source material, 20-30 mg of unsorted bulk tissue, was used to co-extract RNA and DNA. Priming with a constant-region primer yielded TCR beta cDNA from 400 to 500 ng total RNA. ARM-PCR was slightly modified, and three nested multiplex PCR rounds with it gave rise to the TCR beta libraries. Running approximately 10 cycles apiece, the first two PCR rounds relied on TRBV1-TRBV30 forward primers together with a C-beta reverse primer. TCRdb reanalysed the multiplex PCR reads using MiXCR and keeps one entry per CDR3 protein. This table has tens of thousands of distinct CDR3 sequences, roughly two thirds appearing once.

This chain joins TRBV11-1 and TRBJ2-1, with D perhaps TRBD1 (8 bases). What was sequenced was liver tumor tissue from sampling region 3. Subset in this sample: tumor region T3, left-lateral pole. This TCR came from a woman aged 25 to 39 with primary liver carcinoma and hepatitis B virus infection. The CDR3 DNA follows: TGTGCCAGCAGCTTAGACAGGGGGGGGGAAAAACAGTTCTTC. Amino acid sequence: CASSLDRGGEKQFF.